These T cell receptor beta chains were read from a single sample in a study of cytomegalovirus exposure and HLA in healthy donors. Here immunoSEQ multiplex PCR was the method, and the copy in TCRdb shows in-frame clones only, minus some. The sample contains over 100,000 clones, 85% to 90% of which appear only once. The source material was PBMCs. These TCRs come from a young man in good health and CMV-seronegative. Each CDR3 is given with its conserved first and last residue. D genes are given only for firm matches. Expanded clones are given a class, and other clones once, few, many or no size at all.

>16|TRBV7-9|once|NA|TRBJ2-2
CASSPWGETNTGELFF
TGTGCCAGCAGCCCCTGGGGGGAAACGAACACCGGGGAGCTGTTTTTT
>13|TRBV10-2|NA|TRBD1|TRBJ1-2
CASSETGGVGYTF
TGCGCCAGCAGTGAGACAGGGGGGGTAGGCTACACCTTC
>13|TRBV6-5|NA|NA|TRBJ1-1
CASSPQGNTEAFF
TGTGCCAGCAGTCCACAGGGGAACACTGAAGCTTTCTTT
>16|TRBV27|NA|NA|TRBJ1-5
CASSLSGAGGNQPQHF
TGTGCCAGCAGTTTAAGTGGGGCAGGGGGCAATCAGCCCCAGCATTTT
>14|TRBV9|NA|NA|TRBJ1-3
CASSFSPSGNTIYF
TGTGCCAGCAGCTTTAGCCCCTCTGGAAACACCATATATTTT
>16|TRBV10-3|NA|TRBD2|TRBJ2-3
CAISDQLGGGTDTQYF
TGTGCCATCAGTGACCAGCTGGGGGGAGGGACAGATACGCAGTATTTT
>15|TRBV27|NA|TRBD1|TRBJ2-5
CASSPWTGSLETQYF
TGTGCCAGCAGTCCTTGGACAGGGTCTTTGGAGACCCAGTACTTC
>14|TRBV5-6|NA|TRBD1|TRBJ2-5
CASSRQGIVETQYF
TGTGCCAGCAGTCGACAGGGGATCGTGGAGACCCAGTACTTC
>15|TRBV6-6|NA|TRBD1|TRBJ2-1
CASSYSGTGYNEQFF
TGTGCCAGCAGTTACTCCGGGACAGGTTACAATGAGCAGTTCTTC
>13|TRBV7-9|NA|TRBD1|TRBJ2-7
CASSPGQGYEQYF
TGTGCCAGCAGCCCGGGACAGGGCTACGAGCAGTACTTC
>18|TRBV28|NA|TRBD1|TRBJ2-2
CASSQLYPGQGLTGELFF
TGTGCCAGCAGCCAACTATACCCGGGACAGGGGCTCACCGGGGAGCTGTTTTTT
>15|TRBV19|NA|TRBD1|TRBJ1-2
CASSISLETGDGYTF
TGTGCCAGTAGTATATCGCTGGAGACAGGGGATGGCTACACCTTC